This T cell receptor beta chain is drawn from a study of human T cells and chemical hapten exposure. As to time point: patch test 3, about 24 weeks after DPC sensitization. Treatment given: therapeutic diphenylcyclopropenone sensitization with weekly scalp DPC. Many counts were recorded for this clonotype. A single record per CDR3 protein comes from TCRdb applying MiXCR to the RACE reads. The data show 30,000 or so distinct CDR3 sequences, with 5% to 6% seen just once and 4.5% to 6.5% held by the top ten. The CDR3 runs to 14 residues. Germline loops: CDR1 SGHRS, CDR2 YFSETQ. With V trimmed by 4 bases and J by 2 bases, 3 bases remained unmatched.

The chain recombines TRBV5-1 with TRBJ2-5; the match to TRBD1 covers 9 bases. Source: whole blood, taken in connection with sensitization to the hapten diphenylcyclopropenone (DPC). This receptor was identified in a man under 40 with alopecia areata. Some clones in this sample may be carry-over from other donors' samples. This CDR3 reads CASSMGQGQETQYF. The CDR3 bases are TGCGCCAGCAGCATGGGACAGGGTCAAGAGACCCAGTACTTC.